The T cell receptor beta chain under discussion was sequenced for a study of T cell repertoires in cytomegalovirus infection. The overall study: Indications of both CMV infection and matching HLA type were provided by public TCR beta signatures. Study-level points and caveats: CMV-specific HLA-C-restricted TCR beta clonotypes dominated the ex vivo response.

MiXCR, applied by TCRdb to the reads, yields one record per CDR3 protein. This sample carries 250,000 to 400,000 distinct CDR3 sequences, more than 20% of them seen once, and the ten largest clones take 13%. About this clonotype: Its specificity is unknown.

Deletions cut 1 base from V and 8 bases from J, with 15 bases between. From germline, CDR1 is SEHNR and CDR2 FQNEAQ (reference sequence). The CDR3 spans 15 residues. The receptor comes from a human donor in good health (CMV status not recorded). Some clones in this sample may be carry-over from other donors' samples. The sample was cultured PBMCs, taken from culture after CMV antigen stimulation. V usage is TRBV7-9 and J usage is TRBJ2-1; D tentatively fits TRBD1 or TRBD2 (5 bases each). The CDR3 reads CASSLEGRWWDEQFF. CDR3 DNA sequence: TGTGCCAGCAGCTTAGAGGGACGGTGGTGGGATGAGCAGTTCTTC.